This T cell receptor (beta chain) stems from a study of cytomegalovirus exposure and HLA in healthy donors. A note on this clone: Its antigen is not identified.

From germline, CDR1 is MDHEN and CDR2 SYDVKM. The V and J ends lost 6 bases and 6 bases respectively, with 9 bases between them. The CDR3 has 11 amino acids. Findings and limits, study-wide: The listing of roughly 160 TCR beta chains classed them as cytomegalovirus-associated.

The PCR made use of 60 Vbeta and 13 Jbeta primers. Here immunoSEQ multiplex PCR was the method, and the copy in TCRdb shows in-frame clones only, minus some. The sample yields 150,000 to 200,000 clones, around 81% seen once. The receptor was isolated from a woman aged 18-29 years in good health and CMV-seropositive. The sequenced sample was PBMCs. This chain links TRBV28 with TRBJ2-7; D unclear. As DNA, the CDR3 is TGTGCCAGCAGCACTCAACGCGAGCAGTACTTC. This codes for CASSTQREQYF.